Listed below are T cell receptor beta chains from one sample, sequenced in a study of cytomegalovirus exposure and HLA in healthy donors. TCRdb keeps only in-frame clones here, not all; method: immunoSEQ multiplex PCR. The sample lists about 120,000 clones; roughly four fifths were seen once. The sample was PBMCs. All receptors come from a man aged 40-49 years in good health and CMV-seronegative. Both conserved end residues are part of each CDR3. The order of the fields is CDR3 DNA, CDR3 protein, J gene, clone size, D gene, V gene. The D gene is left open where the match is weak. Expanded clones get a size class; other rows say once, few or many, or leave the size out.

TGTGCCAGCAGCCCCAAGACAGCGGACAGTCAGTACTTC | CASSPKTADSQYF | TRBJ2-4 | few | . | TRBV7-9
TGTGCCAGCAGCGGGATTAGCGGGGGGCTCGACGAGCAGTACTTC | CASSGISGGLDEQYF | TRBJ2-7 | . | TRBD2 | TRBV5-4
TGCGCCAGCAGCTTGGCGGGGACTCAGGGTCAGCCCCAGCATTTT | CASSLAGTQGQPQHF | TRBJ1-5 | . | . | TRBV5-1
TGTGCCAGCATTTCGGCGGACAGGGTAGATGGCAATCAGCCCCAGCATTTT | CASISADRVDGNQPQHF | TRBJ1-5 | . | TRBD1 | TRBV28
TGTGCTAGCAGCTCGACTGGTTACACCGGGGAGCTGTTTTTT | CASSSTGYTGELFF | TRBJ2-2 | . | . | TRBV7-7
TGTGCCAGCAGCAGTCTAGACCTACAAGAGACCCAGTACTTC | CASSSLDLQETQYF | TRBJ2-5 | . | . | TRBV7-8
TGTGCCAGCACAAAATACGGACAGGGGAACTACGAGCAGTACTTC | CASTKYGQGNYEQYF | TRBJ2-7 | . | TRBD1 | TRBV6-5
TGTGCCAGCAGCTTAAGCGGGGGGGCCACTGGGGCCAACGTCCTGACTTTC | CASSLSGGATGANVLTF | TRBJ2-6 | . | TRBD2 | TRBV7-2
TGTGCCAGCAGCTTAGGCGCGTCTTCTGGAAACACCATATATTTT | CASSLGASSGNTIYF | TRBJ1-3 | . | . | TRBV7-6
TGTGCCAGTAGTACACGGACAGGGGGCGGCTTTGCCTCTGGAAACACCATATATTTT | CASSTRTGGGFASGNTIYF | TRBJ1-3 | . | TRBD1 | TRBV19
TGCGCCAGCAGCCTCACTAGCGGCGCCTACGAGCAGTACTTC | CASSLTSGAYEQYF | TRBJ2-7 | . | TRBD2 | TRBV5-1
TGTGCCAGCAGCCAAGGGACAGTTAGCTCCTACGAGCAGTACTTC | CASSQGTVSSYEQYF | TRBJ2-7 | . | . | TRBV4-2
TGTGCCAGCACCCTAGGGACAGGGCTCTCCGAGCAGTACTTC | CASTLGTGLSEQYF | TRBJ2-7 | few | TRBD1 | TRBV6-5
TGTGCCAGCAGCCGTGACAGGAAAAACACTGAAGCTTTCTTT | CASSRDRKNTEAFF | TRBJ1-1 | few | . | TRBV7-2
TGTGCCAGTAGTTCTCCGGGACAGGTCCCCCAGCCCCAGCATTTT | CASSSPGQVPQPQHF | TRBJ1-5 | . | TRBD1 | TRBV19
TGTGCCAGTAGTATCGGGCAGGGACAGAACTATGGCTACACCTTC | CASSIGQGQNYGYTF | TRBJ1-2 | . | TRBD1 | TRBV19
TGTGCCAGCAGGAGGGGGGGGGACAGGGGGAACACCGGGGAGCTGTTTTTT | CASRRGGDRGNTGELFF | TRBJ2-2 | few | TRBD1 | TRBV2
TGCAGCGTCCCTGGGACAGGGGGAGCGAAGCAGTACTTC | CSVPGTGGAKQYF | TRBJ2-7 | . | TRBD1 | TRBV29-1
TGTGCCAGTCGGGGAGGGACGGATCAGCCCCAGCATTTT | CASRGGTDQPQHF | TRBJ1-5 | . | . | TRBV6-1
TGTGCCATCAGTGAGGCGAGACTAGCGTACGAGCAGTACTTC | CAISEARLAYEQYF | TRBJ2-7 | once | TRBD2 | TRBV10-3
TGTGCCAGCAGCTTGGGTAGGGGGCCCAGTCAGCCCCAGCATTTT | CASSLGRGPSQPQHF | TRBJ1-5 | . | TRBD1 | TRBV5-6
TGTGCCAGCAGTTCCACAGCGGGAGGGCCCGGGGATACGCAGTATTTT | CASSSTAGGPGDTQYF | TRBJ2-3 | . | TRBD2 | TRBV27
TGTGCCAGCAGTCTCGTGACGGGGATGGAGAACACTGAAGCTTTCTTT | CASSLVTGMENTEAFF | TRBJ1-1 | . | . | TRBV28
TGTGCCAGCAGTTTTCAAAGTCAGGGTCTTCGAGAAAAACTGTTTTTT | CASSFQSQGLREKLFF | TRBJ1-4 | few | . | TRBV27
TGTGCCAGCACTTATCAGACAGGGCATAACACTGAAGCTTTCTTT | CASTYQTGHNTEAFF | TRBJ1-1 | . | TRBD1 | TRBV6-5
TGCGCCAGCAGCCAAGACCGGACAGGGGGAAATGGCTACACCTTC | CASSQDRTGGNGYTF | TRBJ1-2 | . | TRBD1 | TRBV4-3
TGTGCCAGCAGCCGCGGGAGCGGGGGGACGAAAGAGACCCAGTACTTC | CASSRGSGGTKETQYF | TRBJ2-5 | . | TRBD2 | TRBV7-9
TGTGCCAGCAGTCTTCAGGGGGCCACTGAAGCTTTCTTT | CASSLQGATEAFF | TRBJ1-1 | . | TRBD1 | TRBV6-5
TGTGCCAGCGAAAGGGACAGTGGCGGCTATGGCTACACCTTC | CASERDSGGYGYTF | TRBJ1-2 | once | TRBD1 | TRBV7-9
TGCAGCGTTGTACAACAGCTCTATGGCTACACCTTC | CSVVQQLYGYTF | TRBJ1-2 | . | . | TRBV29-1
TGTGCCAGCAGCTTGATCCCACCTAACAGGCCTAGCTCCTACGAGCAGTACTTC | CASSLIPPNRPSSYEQYF | TRBJ2-7 | . | . | TRBV5-6
TGTGCCAGCAGTTCCCAGACAGACCCTAACTATGGCTACACCTTC | CASSSQTDPNYGYTF | TRBJ1-2 | . | . | TRBV5-4
TGTGCCACACAGAGAGCGGGAACAGAAGCTTTCTTT | CATQRAGTEAFF | TRBJ1-1 | medium-sized | . | TRBV2
TGTGCCAGCTCACCTGAATGGGGGACAGGAGTGAACACTGAAGCTTTCTTT | CASSPEWGTGVNTEAFF | TRBJ1-1 | few | TRBD1 | TRBV18
TGTGCCAGCAGCTCCACCACTAGCGGGACCTTAGCCAAAAACAGTCAGTACTTC | CASSSTTSGTLAKNSQYF | TRBJ2-4 | . | TRBD2 | TRBV7-2
TGTGCCAGCAGTGAACAGGGTGGACAGCCCCAGCATTTT | CASSEQGGQPQHF | TRBJ1-5 | . | . | TRBV6-1
TGTGCCAGCAGACAGGACGAAGGCTATGGAACCCAGTACTTC | CASRQDEGYGTQYF | TRBJ2-5 | . | . | TRBV6-5
TGTGCCAGCAGCTTAGCACAGGGGGCGGTTGAGCAGTTCTTC | CASSLAQGAVEQFF | TRBJ2-1 | . | TRBD1 | TRBV7-8
TGTGCCAGCAGCTTCCTGGCGGGTAGGTATCGGAGCCCCACCGGGGAGCTGTTTTTT | CASSFLAGRYRSPTGELFF | TRBJ2-2 | . | . | TRBV7-2
TGCGCCAGCAGCCCTCGGGGGGCCAGCACAGATACGCAGTATTTT | CASSPRGASTDTQYF | TRBJ2-3 | . | . | TRBV4-3
TGTGCCAGCAAACTCTCGGGGGGTGGATGGAATCAGCCCCAGCATTTT | CASKLSGGGWNQPQHF | TRBJ1-5 | . | . | TRBV27
TGTGCCAGCAGCCCCCGGACGGGCGGGTCCATTCAGTACTTC | CASSPRTGGSIQYF | TRBJ2-4 | . | . | TRBV7-2
TGTGCCAGCAGCACGACAACGGTGGGGCCCCAGCATTTT | CASSTTTVGPQHF | TRBJ1-5 | few | . | TRBV7-9
TGCGCCAGCAGCTTGGAGGGCTCTGGGGCCAACGGCCTGACTTTC | CASSLEGSGANGLTF | TRBJ2-6 | few | . | TRBV5-1
TGTGCCAGCAGCTCGGGGGGGGGTCAGTACTTC | CASSSGGGQYF | TRBJ2-4 | . | TRBD2 | TRBV13
TGTGCCAGCAGTTACAGGACAGGAGTTGGCACTGAAGCTTTCTTT | CASSYRTGVGTEAFF | TRBJ1-1 | . | TRBD1 | TRBV6-6
TGTGCCAGTAGTATCCCGGGACACCTCTATGGCTACACCTTC | CASSIPGHLYGYTF | TRBJ1-2 | . | . | TRBV19
TGTGCCAGCTGCACAGGGGGCCGCACCGGGGAGCTGTTTTTT | CASCTGGRTGELFF | TRBJ2-2 | . | TRBD1 | TRBV11-2
TGTGCCAGCAGCTTACTGACAGTGCCTGGAAACACCATATATTTT | CASSLLTVPGNTIYF | TRBJ1-3 | once | . | TRBV7-2